These T cell receptor beta chains were read from a single sample in a study of a mutant IDH1 vaccine in newly diagnosed glioma. Generated by immunoSEQ multiplex PCR, the TCRdb table keeps only in-frame clones and is missing some. The profile shows 25,000 to 35,000 clones, around 90% of them singletons. The antigens for these receptors are not known. The starting material was PBMCs, obtained from a glioma patient whose treatment included an IDH1 peptide vaccine. These receptors were taken from a man aged 18-30 years with glioma. Both conserved end residues are part of each CDR3. A D gene is named only where the DNA matches it firmly. Where a row states a size, it is once, few, many or the class of an expanded clone; other rows omit it.

clone size	V gene	D gene	CDR3 length	J gene	CDR3 DNA	CDR3 protein
few	TRBV28	NA	16	TRBJ2-7	TGTGCCAGCAGTTTTCGGACATCCCGCAGTCATGTTGAGCAGTACTTC	CASSFRTSRSHVEQYF
NA	TRBV4-3	TRBD1	15	TRBJ2-7	TGCGCCAGCAGCCAAGAGCCAGGGGGCATCTACGAGCAGTACTTC	CASSQEPGGIYEQYF
NA	TRBV10-3	NA	12	TRBJ1-2	TGTGCCATCAGTGAGGACAGCTATGGCTACACCTTC	CAISEDSYGYTF
NA	TRBV30	TRBD2	15	TRBJ2-3	TGTGCCTGGAGTGAGCCCGGGAGGATCGCAGATACGCAGTATTTT	CAWSEPGRIADTQYF
NA	TRBV10-2	TRBD2	14	TRBJ2-4	TGCGCCAGCAGTGTCGGACTAGTTCCAAACATTCAGTACTTC	CASSVGLVPNIQYF
NA	TRBV6-5	NA	14	TRBJ1-1	TGTGCCAGCAACACATGGGGGACGAACACTGAAGCTTTCTTT	CASNTWGTNTEAFF
NA	TRBV19	NA	13	TRBJ1-1	TGTGCCAGTAGTATCTCAGTGAACACTGAAGCTTTCTTT	CASSISVNTEAFF
NA	TRBV4-3	TRBD1	16	TRBJ2-7	TGCGCCAGCAGCCAAGATTTACTGGGACAGGGGTACGAGCAGTACTTC	CASSQDLLGQGYEQYF
NA	TRBV27	TRBD2	17	TRBJ2-7	TGTGCCAGCAGTTTCGGACTAGCGGGAGCGTGGGCCTACGAGCAGTACTTC	CASSFGLAGAWAYEQYF
NA	TRBV7-2	NA	12	TRBJ2-5	TGTGCCAGCAGCCCTTACGGGGAGACCCAGTACTTC	CASSPYGETQYF
NA	TRBV7-9	NA	15	TRBJ1-2	TGTGCCAGCAGCTCAGAGGCGGGCAGGGGTCTTGGCTACACCTTC	CASSSEAGRGLGYTF
NA	TRBV14	NA	13	TRBJ2-2	TGTGCCAGCAGCCAAGCTCTGAACGGGGAGCTGTTTTTT	CASSQALNGELFF
NA	TRBV5-1	NA	15	TRBJ1-1	TGCGCCAGCAGCTTGGATGCGGGGCCGAACACTGAAGCTTTCTTT	CASSLDAGPNTEAFF
NA	TRBV30	NA	18	TRBJ2-3	TGTGCCTGGAGTGATGGGGGGTCCGGGGGACATAGCACAGATACGCAGTATTTT	CAWSDGGSGGHSTDTQYF
NA	TRBV2	TRBD2	14	TRBJ2-1	TGTGCCAGCAGTGAGGGCGGGAGGGCCAATGAGCAGTTCTTC	CASSEGGRANEQFF
once	TRBV5-6	NA	13	TRBJ2-3	TGTGCCAGCAGCCCCTGGGGGACGGATACGCAGTATTTT	CASSPWGTDTQYF
once	TRBV5-4	NA	16	TRBJ2-7	TGTGCCAGCAGCCCGGCCGCAGGGGACTACTACTACGAGCAGTACTTC	CASSPAAGDYYYEQYF
NA	TRBV19	NA	14	TRBJ1-4	TGTGCCAGTAGTAATGTCGGGGTAAATGAAAAACTGTTTTTT	CASSNVGVNEKLFF
NA	TRBV19	NA	14	TRBJ2-1	TGTGCCAGTAGTAGTCAGGGTGGGAGCAATGAGCAGTTCTTC	CASSSQGGSNEQFF
NA	TRBV7-9	NA	14	TRBJ2-7	TGTGCCAGCAGCGATATCAGGAACTCCTACGAGCAGTACTTC	CASSDIRNSYEQYF
NA	TRBV7-9	TRBD1	16	TRBJ2-7	TGTGCCAGCAGCCAAGGACAGGGGCGATTCATCTACGAGCAGTACTTC	CASSQGQGRFIYEQYF
NA	TRBV30	NA	10	TRBJ1-6	TGTGCCCAGAGGTATTCACCCCTCCACTTT	CAQRYSPLHF
NA	TRBV7-2	NA	12	TRBJ1-2	TGTGCCAGCAGCTTAGAGGGACATGGCTACACCTTC	CASSLEGHGYTF
NA	TRBV6-6	TRBD1	13	TRBJ1-5	TGTGCCAGCAATGGACAGGCTTACCAGCCCCAGCATTTT	CASNGQAYQPQHF
NA	TRBV7-9	NA	15	TRBJ2-2	TGTGCCAGCATAGGACAGTCAGCGAACACCGGGGAGCTGTTTTTT	CASIGQSANTGELFF
NA	TRBV6-5	TRBD1	15	TRBJ1-2	TGTGCCAGCAGTTACTCTCCAGGGGGCAATAAAGGCTACACCTTC	CASSYSPGGNKGYTF
NA	TRBV5-1	NA	15	TRBJ2-5	TGCGCCAGCAGCCCCTTAGGACAGAGGCAAGAGACCCAGTACTTC	CASSPLGQRQETQYF
few	TRBV4-2	TRBD1	13	TRBJ1-1	TGTGCCAGCAGCCAGGGGACAGTCGCTGAAGCTTTCTTT	CASSQGTVAEAFF
once	TRBV7-6	TRBD2	16	TRBJ2-5	TGTGCCAGCAGCTGGGGACTAGCGGGAGAAGGAGAGACCCAGTACTTC	CASSWGLAGEGETQYF
NA	TRBV28	NA	13	TRBJ1-2	TGTGCCAGCAGTCGACCTGGTAACTATGGCTACACCTTC	CASSRPGNYGYTF
NA	TRBV4-2	NA	16	TRBJ2-1	TGTGCCAGCAGCCAGGAGGTACACTACTCCTACAATGAGCAGTTCTTC	CASSQEVHYSYNEQFF
NA	TRBV4-3	NA	14	TRBJ1-5	TGCGCCAGCAGCCTCGGGACTAGCAATCAGCCCCAGCATTTT	CASSLGTSNQPQHF
NA	TRBV5-4	TRBD1	14	TRBJ2-2	TGTGCCAGCAGCTCACGTACAGGGGACGGGGAGCTGTTTTTT	CASSSRTGDGELFF
NA	TRBV4-2	NA	14	TRBJ1-1	TGTGCCAGCAGCTTTTCAGGGATGAACACTGAAGCTTTCTTT	CASSFSGMNTEAFF
few	TRBV11-2	NA	13	TRBJ1-2	TGTGCCAGCAGCCACCCCATCAGGGTCGGCTACACCTTC	CASSHPIRVGYTF
NA	TRBV15	TRBD1	14	TRBJ1-1	TGTGCCACCAGCATCGGGACAGGGGGGACTGAAGCTTTCTTT	CATSIGTGGTEAFF
NA	TRBV9	NA	15	TRBJ2-5	TGTGCCAGCAGCCCGACCTGGGAGTCTCAAGAGACCCAGTACTTC	CASSPTWESQETQYF
NA	TRBV2	NA	14	TRBJ2-2	TGTGCCAGCAGTGTAATTAGCGGTACCGGGGAGCTGTTTTTT	CASSVISGTGELFF
NA	TRBV19	TRBD1	13	TRBJ1-1	TGTGCCAGTAGTTTTCAGGGGGACACTGAAGCTTTCTTT	CASSFQGDTEAFF
NA	TRBV6-1	NA	11	TRBJ2-7	TGTGCCAGCAGTGGGGCCTACGAGCAGTACTTC	CASSGAYEQYF
once	TRBV5-1	TRBD1	14	TRBJ2-7	TGCGCCAGCAGCTTTACAGGGGATTCCTACGAGCAGTACTTC	CASSFTGDSYEQYF
NA	TRBV7-2	TRBD1	15	TRBJ1-1	TGTGCCAGCAGCTTAGGAGGTAGGGGGCCCACTGAAGCTTTCTTT	CASSLGGRGPTEAFF
NA	TRBV29-1	TRBD1	17	TRBJ2-7	TGCAGCGTTGAAGCGGGACAGGGTGTGTCGGGTTTCTACGAGCAGTACTTC	CSVEAGQGVSGFYEQYF
NA	TRBV30	NA	11	TRBJ2-3	TGTGCCTGGAGCGGGGGATGGGGGCAGTATTTT	CAWSGGWGQYF
NA	TRBV30	NA	11	TRBJ2-2	TGTGCCTGGGCCTTTGACGGGGAGCTGTTTTTT	CAWAFDGELFF
NA	TRBV27	NA	15	TRBJ1-5	TGTGCCAGCAGATCCAGGGAAGGAGGCAATCAGCCCCAGCATTTT	CASRSREGGNQPQHF
NA	TRBV4-1	NA	14	TRBJ2-3	TGCGCCAGCAGCGCCGAATTTGGCACAGATACGCAGTATTTT	CASSAEFGTDTQYF
NA	TRBV28	NA	17	TRBJ1-5	TGTGCCAGCAGTTTGGACCCGGTGGCCTTAATCGATCAGCCCCAGCATTTT	CASSLDPVALIDQPQHF
NA	TRBV4-2	NA	19	TRBJ2-6	TGTGCCAGCAGCCAAGATCGGGGGACGGCGATCTCTGGGGCCAACGTCCTGACTTTC	CASSQDRGTAISGANVLTF